The entry below describes one T cell receptor (beta chain). Its specific antigen is unknown. Per-base qualities were not stored, and no clone one base away is much larger. This entry comes from a study of radiotherapy plus CTLA-4 blockade in lung cancer listed by TCRdb under 2018. As for the study more broadly: Objective responses were observed in more than 15% of enrolled patients, and disease control was achieved in about 32%.

On the study overall, not on this receptor specifically: The strongest predictors of response were reported to be early dynamic shifts in blood T cell clones along with a rise in serum interferon-beta following radiation. TCR clones derived from tumors expanded in peripheral blood after treatment with radiotherapy and ipilimumab.

Library method: the immunoSEQ multiplex PCR assay. TCRdb holds this immuneACCESS table with in-frame rearrangements only. Some clones are missing; in checked studies, unresolved V genes explain under half, and the rest has no known cause. Within this sample are some 100,000 clones, with about four fifths of them counted one time only. The ten largest clones represent roughly 15% of the sample. Focal radiation therapy combined with CTLA-4 blockade (ipilimumab) was tested in patients with chemo-refractory metastatic non-small-cell lung cancer. CDR1 and CDR2 are read off the germline V gene (reference sequence) as SEHNR and FQNEAQ. The CDR3 holds 14 amino acids from the cysteine to the phenylalanine. Solely the CDR3 DNA is kept, with 42 bases framed from the first base. The trim is 5 bases for V and 1 base for J, with a gap of 9 bases between the germline ends.

The clonotype originates from a human donor with non-small cell lung cancer that progressed on radiotherapy plus ipilimumab. The chain links TRBV7-9 with TRBJ1-5, and possibly TRBD1, on 6 matching bases. The source material was peripheral blood, sampled from a patient treated with radiotherapy plus ipilimumab. DNA sequence: TGTGCCAGCAGCCCCGGGACAAGCAATCAGCCCCAGCATTTT. The resulting protein is CASSPGTSNQPQHF.